This TCR beta chain was sequenced during a study of Ad26.COV2.S vaccination and SARS-CoV-2 variants (dated by TCRdb to the early 2020s). Context from the whole study: Donors in the vaccine arm were drawn from COV1001, a multicentre, randomized, double-blind, placebo-controlled phase I-IIa trial testing Ad26.COV2.S in healthy adults. Trial participants were randomized into five groups of five: low-dose or high-dose Ad26.COV2.S given once or twice, or placebo on both occasions. A total of 32 samples were included in the TCR-sequenced set, comprising some 20 Ad26.COV2.S vaccine recipients, 5 placebo recipients and 8 SARS-CoV-2 convalescent individuals. Throughout the experiments and outcome assessment, investigators stayed blinded to trial group allocation. TCRbeta repertoire sequencing was used to assess the specificity and breadth of SARS-CoV-2-reactive T cell receptors after Ad26.COV2.S vaccination. Dosing of Ad26.COV2.S was intramuscular, at either 5x10^10 or 1x10^11 viral particles, delivered as one shot or as two shots spaced 56 days apart.

A remark on this clone: The target of this receptor is not known. Per-nucleotide qualities are absent, and no much larger clonotype sits a single base away.

What the authors observed across the whole study: After vaccination, substantial breadth of spike-specific CD8+ and CD4+ T cell responses was reported. The study was not powered to compare responses between vaccine doses or regimens. Vaccine and placebo recipients had comparable non-spike TCR breadth, which fits with the vaccine containing only spike. Ad26.COV2.S recipients had higher spike-specific TCR breadth than placebo recipients (P = 0.0014). The authors noted that the TCR breadth and depth analyses may have underestimated total T cell responses.

Taken with the paper, the label for treatment or condition translates to: around 19 received Ad26.COV2.S at low or high dose, single or two shots; about 5 received placebo; per-sample allocation not given. For vaccine and placebo recipients, the sequenced repertoires came from samples collected on day 63 after the first injection. Between 29 July and 7 August 2020, Cohort 1b enrolled 25 adults aged 18-55 years at one site in Boston, USA. Ad26.COV2.S was a replication-incompetent adenovirus type 26 vector that expressed a prefusion-stabilized SARS-CoV-2 spike protein derived from the original Wuhan strain. Based on the germline V gene (reference sequence), the CDR1 and CDR2 sequences are GTSNPN and SVGIG. Its CDR3 holds 11 amino acids, cysteine through phenylalanine. The retained sequence is limited to the CDR3, 33 bases, with the frame set at the first base. V and J are truncated by 4 bases and 5 bases respectively, leaving an intervening sequence of 8 bases.

TCRbeta CDR3 regions were sequenced with the immunoSEQ Assay. After extraction, genomic DNA underwent amplification by bias-controlled multiplex PCR, followed by high-throughput sequencing. The study's processing was this. To quantify the absolute abundance of every unique TCRbeta CDR3 region, sequences were collapsed and filtered. T cell fraction was estimated by normalizing TCRbeta template counts to usable DNA, with usable DNA measured through amplification of reference genes found in all nucleated cells. Repertoire TCRs were annotated as SARS-CoV-2-specific when V gene, CDR3 amino acid sequence and J gene were exactly matched to a known reactive TCR set. The reference SARS-CoV-2 TCR set was obtained from MIRA and was filtered for enrichment in COVID-19-positive ImmuneCODE repertoires, whereby public or cross-reactive TCRs were removed. Using the MIRA antigens, annotated TCRs were further analysed by specific ORF or by position within an ORF. Breadth was defined as the number of annotated unique rearrangements divided by the total number of unique productive rearrangements, and depth was defined as the summed frequency of the annotated unique rearrangements. Group comparisons of TCR breadth used two-sided Wilcoxon rank-sum tests. The table was pulled from immuneACCESS by TCRdb, which kept in-frame rearrangements only. Such tables lose some clones; where checked, under half of the loss comes from unresolved V genes, and the rest has no known cause. V, J and clone size were drawn from that table, and D and trimming were deduced from the DNA. The sample table holds hundreds of thousands of clones, of which around 89% were seen once. Under 6% of the sample rests with the top ten.

The clonotype comes from a person aged 18 to 65 who received the Ad26.COV2.S COVID-19 vaccine or a placebo. The V and J segments used are TRBV30 and TRBJ1-1, with an unclear D gene assignment. The specimen was peripheral blood, collected in a trial of Ad26.COV2.S vaccine versus placebo. The DNA sequence follows: TGTGCCTGGAAATACCGGACTGAAGCTTTCTTT. Translated, this is CAWKYRTEAFF.